A single sample is the source of the 30 T cell receptor beta chains below, sequenced in a study of regulatory T cells in long-lasting Graves disease. Researchers made TCR beta libraries by using iRepertoire HTBI primers and running Arm-PCR on CDR3 regions. TCRdb called the multiplex PCR reads again in MiXCR, with one record for every CDR3 protein. The repertoire holds about 470,000 distinct CDR3 sequences, with around 16% as singletons. Specified time point: newly diagnosed GD, antithyroid drugs for less than 3 months. RNA extracted from PBMCs served as the sequencing template. The same specimen was also included in a second study, on T cells in Graves' hyperthyroidism and ophthalmopathy.

Source: peripheral blood mononuclear cells (PBMCs), taken at new diagnosis, from a patient treated with antithyroid drugs. These receptors originate from a man aged 40-55 years with Graves disease.

CDR3 bases: TGTGCCAGCAGTTACTCGATAGCAGGGAACGAGCAGTACTTC. It encodes CASSYSIAGNEQYF. The chain combines TRBV6-2 or TRBV6-3 with TRBJ2-7; weak D call: TRBD1 (5 bases). Germline loops: CDR1 MNHEY, CDR2 SVGEGT. The CDR3 extends over 14 amino acids. V lost 0 bases to trimming and J lost 5 bases, with 11 bases between them.

This clonotype occurred many times. The genes are TRBV10-3 and TRBJ2-3; no definite D call. The CDR3 loop spans 13 amino acids. CDR1 and CDR2 (germline): ENHRY, SYGVKD. Deletions cut 10 bases from V and 1 base from J, with 12 bases between. The CDR3 region has the DNA TGTGCCACCCGACGCGATGGCACAGATACGCAGTATTTT. This sequence encodes CATRRDGTDTQYF.

This clonotype was observed many times. V and J are TRBV30 and TRBJ2-1; D gene uncertain. V dropped 2 bases and J dropped 7 bases, with 12 bases sitting between them. The germline gives CDR1 GTSNPN, CDR2 SVGIG (reference sequence). The CDR3 loop spans 13 amino acids. The CDR3 nucleotides are TGTGCCTGGAGTCGGGTAGCTGGTAATGAGCAGTTCTTC. Translated, it gives CAWSRVAGNEQFF. Supplemented by reference TRBV30 and TRBJ2-1, the full variable domain reads SQTIHQWPATLVQPVGSPLSLECTVEGTSNPNLYWYRQAAGRGLQLLFYSVGIGQISSEVPQNLSASRPQDRQFILSSKKLLLSDSGFYLCAWSRVAGNEQFFGPGTRLTVL.

This clonotype was recorded a few times. The CDR3 loop is CASSVRRGITSTDTQYF. CDR3 DNA: TGTGCCAGCAGCGTCAGGCGGGGAATAACTAGCACAGATACGCAGTATTTT. The gene calls are TRBV7-3 and TRBJ2-3; D may be TRBD2 (6 bases). The germline V and J ends were trimmed by 5 bases and 0 bases, with 18 bases remaining between them. CDR1 SGHTA and CDR2 FQGTGA come from the germline V gene. This CDR3 region has 17 residues.

The table lists this clonotype with many counts. This sequence joins TRBV20-1 and TRBJ2-7; 10 bases match TRBD2. J gave up 6 bases and V 0 bases, and 8 bases lay outside the gene matches. The CDR3 covers 15 residues. Germline loops: CDR1 DFQATT, CDR2 SNEGSKA (reference sequence). The CDR3 sequence is CSARDPGTSVGEQYF. DNA for the CDR3: TGCAGTGCTAGAGACCCCGGGACTAGCGTGGGCGAGCAGTACTTC.

This clonotype showed up many times. The chain employs TRBV20-1 and TRBJ2-2; TRBD2 agrees at 8 bases. Per germline, CDR1 DFQATT and CDR2 SNEGSKA (reference sequence). The CDR3 has 14 residues. V lost 2 bases to trimming and J lost 7 bases; unmatched junction nucleotides: 6. CDR3 residues: CSARYGRANGELFF. The DNA for the CDR3 is TGCAGTGCTAGATACGGGAGGGCCAACGGGGAGCTGTTTTTT.

This chain links TRBV14 with TRBJ2-6, with a possible D match to TRBD1 (6 bases). V gave up 4 bases and J gave up 2 bases, with 9 bases separating them. This CDR3 is 15 amino acids long. Germline CDR1 reads SGHDN; CDR2 reads FVKESK. CDR3 coding DNA: TGTGCCAGCAGCCCCCGACAGGCTGGGGCCAACGTCCTGACTTTC. Translating it yields CASSPRQAGANVLTF.

The genes are TRBV12-3 or TRBV12-4 and TRBJ2-4; D call uncertain. The CDR3 sequence is 15 residues long. With 2 bases removed from V and 1 base from J, the gap between germline ends came to 9 bases. The CDR3 DNA reads as TGTGCCAGCAGTTTAAAAACCTCCGCCAAAAACATTCAGTACTTC. Translated, it gives CASSLKTSAKNIQYF.

This clonotype was observed at least ten times. V gene TRBV18 combines with J gene TRBJ1-4; D is unresolved. The CDR3 runs 14 residues. V lost 5 bases and J 0 bases, leaving 7 bases between the germline ends. Germline V lookup: CDR1 KGHSH, CDR2 LQKENI. The CDR3 here is CASSKVSTNEKLFF. CDR3 bases: TGTGCCAGCTCAAAGGTTTCAACTAATGAAAAACTGTTTTTT.

Ten or more counts support this clonotype. The chain carries TRBV20-1 and TRBJ2-1; 10 bases agree with TRBD1. J lost 5 bases, V lost 3 bases, and 7 bases had no gene match. The CDR3 length is 15 residues. Germline V gene sequence: CDR1 DFQATT, CDR2 SNEGSKA (reference sequence). DNA for the CDR3: TGCAGTGCTAGCCCGGGACAGGGGTTTAACAATGAGCAGTTCTTC. This gives the protein CSASPGQGFNNEQFF.

The chain couples TRBV3-1 to TRBJ2-2; no clear D. The CDR3 spans 14 residues. In germline, CDR1 is LGHDT, CDR2 YNNKEL (reference sequence). Trimming removed 0 bases from V and 3 bases from J, with 5 bases in between. The CDR3 protein is CASSQEKYTGELFF. The CDR3 DNA reads as TGTGCCAGCAGCCAAGAGAAATACACCGGGGAGCTGTTTTTT. Supplemented by reference TRBV3-1 and TRBJ2-2, the full variable domain reads DTAVSQTPKYLVTQMGNDKSIKCEQNLGHDTMYWYKQDSKKFLKIMFSYNNKELIINETVPNRFSPKSPDKAHLNLHINSLELGDSAVYFCASSQEKYTGELFFGEGSRLTVL.

This clonotype was seen only a few times. This chain connects TRBV5-1 to TRBJ2-1, with 15 bases identical to TRBD2. V shed 4 bases, J shed 5 bases, and the junction held 7 bases outside the gene matches. This CDR3 contains 17 residues. Germline CDR1 is SGHRS and CDR2 is YFSETQ. CDR3 amino acids: CASSPGLAGGPDNEQFF. The CDR3 DNA sequence: TGCGCCAGCAGCCCGGGACTAGCGGGAGGACCGGACAATGAGCAGTTCTTC.

For this clonotype: A read error is possible here, since a much larger clone lies one base away. This rearrangement joins TRBV28 to TRBJ2-7, with TRBD2 as a possible D gene (6 bases). The CDR3 has 18 residues. Per the germline V gene, CDR1 is MDHEN and CDR2 is SYDVKM. Trimming removed 6 bases from V and 7 bases from J, with 31 bases in between. The CDR3 region has the DNA TGTGCCAGCAGAGGGATGGGTCAAGGAGGGAGCTCCTACAATGAGCAGTACTTC. It yields the protein CASRGMGQGGSSYNEQYF.

This clonotype was detected a few times. The chain links TRBV11-3 to TRBJ2-1, with D maybe TRBD2 (6 bases). Germline CDR1 reads SGHNT; CDR2 reads YENEEA. The CDR3 consists of 14 residues. Trimming removed 7 bases from V and 1 base from J, with 11 bases in between. DNA for the CDR3: TGTGCCAGCAACACGGGGGAGTCCTACAATGAGCAGTTCTTC. Amino acids: CASNTGESYNEQFF.

In its sample, this clonotype was seen a few times. This sequence joins TRBV6-1 and TRBJ1-5; unclear D gene. Per germline, CDR1 MNHNS and CDR2 SASEGT. CDR3 length equals 11 residues. Trimming took 6 bases from V and 9 from J, leaving 9 bases between them. CDR3 DNA sequence: TGTGCCAGCAGCAGCGTGGGGCCCCAGCATTTT. It yields the protein CASSSVGPQHF.

CDR3 protein: CASTPTGGSEKLFF. CDR3 bases: TGTGCCAGTACCCCGACAGGGGGGTCAGAAAAACTGTTTTTT. This chain uses TRBV19 with TRBJ1-4; 9 bases fit TRBD1. This CDR3 spans 14 amino acids. The V gene end was trimmed by 7 bases and the J gene end by 8 bases; junction bases not matched to a gene: 8. Looked up from germline, CDR1 is LNHDA and CDR2 is SQIVND (reference sequence).

This clonotype occurred many times. The chain carries TRBV20-1 and TRBJ2-7, with D possibly matching TRBD1 (5 bases). The ends were cut back, 1 base at V and 8 bases at J, with 9 bases in the middle. The germline V gene encodes CDR1 DFQATT and CDR2 SNEGSKA (reference sequence). The length of the CDR3 is 11 residues. CDR3 sequence: CSARGTTQQYF. The CDR3 DNA is TGCAGTGCTAGAGGGACAACCCAGCAGTACTTC.

There are many counts of this clonotype. V gene TRBV5-1 combines with J gene TRBJ2-1, with 9 bases identical to TRBD2. J was trimmed by 9 bases and V by 4 bases; bases with no gene match: 14. This CDR3 comprises 16 residues. In germline, CDR1 is SGHRS, CDR2 YFSETQ. CDR3 residues: CASSHPFSGRRGEQFF. As DNA, the CDR3 is TGCGCCAGCAGCCACCCGTTTAGCGGGAGAAGGGGTGAGCAGTTCTTC.

The V and J genes are TRBV5-1 and TRBJ2-1, with 9 nucleotides matching TRBD2. The CDR3 spans 17 residues. Germline CDR1 reads SGHRS; CDR2 reads YFSETQ. V dropped 5 bases and J dropped 8; count of bases not matched to a gene: 17. This CDR3 is CASRTGLAPLRSDEQFF. The CDR3 DNA reads as TGCGCCAGCAGGACCGGACTAGCGCCCCTACGAAGTGATGAGCAGTTCTTC.

The chain employs TRBV5-5 and TRBJ2-2; D possibly corresponds to TRBD1 (6 bases). The CDR3 length is 15 residues. Germline assignment: CDR1 SGHKS and CDR2 YYEKEE (reference sequence). Deletions cut 0 bases from V and 8 bases from J, with 14 bases between. The CDR3 DNA reads TGTGCCAGCAGCTTGGACATGGGGGCATTGGGGGAGCTGTTTTTT. This sequence encodes CASSLDMGALGELFF.

This clonotype appeared many times. V and J are TRBV7-6 and TRBJ1-6, with D unclear. Germline CDR1 SGHVS, CDR2 FNYEAQ. V lost 4 bases and J lost 4, with 11 bases in between. The CDR3 covers 15 residues. The CDR3 DNA is TGTGCCAGCAGCTATACACAGAATTATAATTCACCCCTCCACTTT. Translated, it gives CASSYTQNYNSPLHF.

This chain joins TRBV28 and TRBJ2-2, with 11 positions matching TRBD2. In germline, CDR1 is MDHEN, CDR2 SYDVKM. The CDR3 is made up of 15 amino acids. J gave up 4 bases and V 10 bases, and 8 bases lay outside the gene matches. CDR3 protein: CATIIAGGGTGELFF. Here the CDR3 DNA reads TGTGCCACCATTATAGCGGGAGGGGGCACCGGGGAGCTGTTTTTT.

The gene calls are TRBV29-1 and TRBJ1-4; D is ambiguous. V shed 2 bases and J shed 4 bases, with 8 bases lying between them. This CDR3 is 13 amino acids long. Per the germline V gene, CDR1 is SQVTM and CDR2 is ANQGSEA. CDR3 in DNA: TGCAGCGTTGAAAGGGCCGATAATGAAAAACTGTTTTTT. It encodes CSVERADNEKLFF.

V gene TRBV20-1 combines with J gene TRBJ2-1, with TRBD1 matching over 11 bases. Germline-derived CDR1 and CDR2 are DFQATT and SNEGSKA (reference sequence). This CDR3 is 13 amino acids long. The junction had 3 bases not matched to a gene; V was cut back by 5 bases and J by 6 bases. CDR3 sequence reads: CSASGTGGNEQFF. The CDR3 DNA is TGCAGTGCTTCCGGGACAGGGGGCAATGAGCAGTTCTTC.

This clonotype was found many times. V usage is TRBV20-1 and J usage is TRBJ2-3, with 10 bases aligning to TRBD2. The germline gives CDR1 DFQATT, CDR2 SNEGSKA (reference sequence). The CDR3 has 15 amino acids. Unmatched junction bases numbered 2, after V lost 0 bases and J lost 2 bases. For the CDR3, the DNA is TGCAGTGCTAGAGAGCTAGCGGGAGCCACAGATACGCAGTATTTT. Residues: CSARELAGATDTQYF.

This clonotype was seen only a few times. This rearrangement joins TRBV11-1 to TRBJ2-1; no reliable D call. The CDR3 contains 14 residues. CDR1 and CDR2 (germline): SGHAT, FQDESV (reference sequence). V was cut by 3 bases and J by 7 bases, with 13 bases left in between. Written as DNA, the CDR3 is TGTGCCAGCAGCTTGAGGACCCCTCCAAATGAGCAGTTCTTC. It is translated as CASSLRTPPNEQFF.

The sample holds a few counts of this clonotype. The chain employs TRBV6-1 and TRBJ2-6; no definite D call. The CDR3 contains 17 residues. Trimming took 0 bases from V and 2 from J, leaving 11 bases between them. CDR1 is MNHNS, CDR2 SASEGT, per germline. The chain's CDR3 is CASSEAAYRTGANVLTF. The CDR3 coding sequence is TGTGCCAGCAGTGAAGCAGCCTACAGAACTGGGGCCAACGTCCTGACTTTC.

In regard to this clonotype: A read error may be the cause here, since a much bigger clone is one base away. This sequence joins TRBV7-3 and TRBJ2-1, with 9 bases lining up with TRBD2. J was trimmed by 9 bases and V by 2 bases; bases with no gene match: 14. Germline CDR1 is SGHTA and CDR2 is FQGTGA. The CDR3 is made up of 17 amino acids. The CDR3 loop reads CASSLELGRLAEGEQFF. The CDR3 nucleotides are TGTGCCAGCAGCTTAGAATTAGGCCGACTAGCGGAGGGTGAGCAGTTCTTC.

The chain recombines TRBV3-1 with TRBJ2-1; D is perhaps TRBD1 or TRBD2 (5 bases each). Per the germline V gene, CDR1 is LGHDT and CDR2 is YNNKEL (reference sequence). Between the trimmed V and J ends, which lost 4 bases and 8 bases, there was a span of 21 bases. The CDR3 runs to 16 residues. The CDR3 DNA reads as TGTGCCAGCAGCCCTACTTCCGGGACCCTTAATTATGAGCAGTTCTTC. This gives the protein CASSPTSGTLNYEQFF.

The sample holds a few counts of this clonotype. V usage is TRBV11-2 and J usage is TRBJ2-3, with 10 bases that match TRBD2. CDR1 SGHAT and CDR2 FQNNGV come from the germline V gene. V dropped 5 bases and J dropped 5; count of bases not matched to a gene: 13. This CDR3 region has 17 residues. CDR3 DNA sequence: TGTGCCAGCAGCCACCCTGGAAGGACTAGCGGTGGAGATACGCAGTATTTT. As protein: CASSHPGRTSGGDTQYF.